This record covers a single T cell receptor (beta chain). Its antigen is as yet unknown. The sample is drawn from a study of cytomegalovirus exposure and HLA in healthy donors. Primers: 60 Vbeta forward and 13 Jbeta reverse. Profiled with immunoSEQ multiplex PCR; TCRdb holds only in-frame clones, not every one. Altogether 140,000 or so clones are present, almost 80% being singletons, with the ten largest covering 1.5% to 2%. The J segment lost 5 bases and the V segment lost 4 bases, leaving 10 bases of the junction unmatched. The CDR3 is 18 amino acids. Germline values: CDR1 SGHVS, CDR2 FNYEAQ. Study-wide findings and caveats: Later findings reportedly placed an Asian-associated ancestry cluster below the approximately 670-donor mean for N-insertions.

Sequencing was done on a sample of PBMCs. This TCR was sampled from a woman aged 30 to 39 in good health and CMV-seronegative. The V gene is TRBV7-6, the J gene TRBJ2-5; TRBD2 matches 16 bases. The CDR3 region has the DNA TGTGCCAGCAGCTCCCCGGGACTAGCGGGGGGGCCTAGGGAGACCCAGTACTTC. Protein product: CASSSPGLAGGPRETQYF.